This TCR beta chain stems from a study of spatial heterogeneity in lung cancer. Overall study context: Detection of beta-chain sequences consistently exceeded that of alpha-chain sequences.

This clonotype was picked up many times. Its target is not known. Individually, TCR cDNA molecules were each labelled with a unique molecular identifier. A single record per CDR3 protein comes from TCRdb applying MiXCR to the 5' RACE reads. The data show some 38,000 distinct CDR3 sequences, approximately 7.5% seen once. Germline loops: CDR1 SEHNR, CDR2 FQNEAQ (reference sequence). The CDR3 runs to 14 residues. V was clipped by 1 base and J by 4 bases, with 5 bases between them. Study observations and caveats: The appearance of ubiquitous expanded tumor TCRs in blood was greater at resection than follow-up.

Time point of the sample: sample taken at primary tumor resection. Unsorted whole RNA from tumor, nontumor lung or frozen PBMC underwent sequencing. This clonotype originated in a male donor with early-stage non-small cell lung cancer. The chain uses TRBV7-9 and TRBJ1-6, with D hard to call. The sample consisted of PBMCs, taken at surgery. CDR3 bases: TGTGCCAGCAGCTTAGAACAGTATAATTCACCCCTCCACTTT. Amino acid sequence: CASSLEQYNSPLHF.